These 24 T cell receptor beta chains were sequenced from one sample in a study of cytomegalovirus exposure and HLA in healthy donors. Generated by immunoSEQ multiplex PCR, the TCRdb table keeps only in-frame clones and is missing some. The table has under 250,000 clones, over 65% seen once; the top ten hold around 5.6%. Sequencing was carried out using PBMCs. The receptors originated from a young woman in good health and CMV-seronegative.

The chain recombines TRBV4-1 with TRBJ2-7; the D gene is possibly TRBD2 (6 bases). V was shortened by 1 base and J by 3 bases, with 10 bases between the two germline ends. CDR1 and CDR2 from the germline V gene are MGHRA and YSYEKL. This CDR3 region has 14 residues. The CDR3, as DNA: TGCGCCAGCAGCCAAGGGACTAATTACTACGAGCAGTACTTC. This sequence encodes CASSQGTNYYEQYF.

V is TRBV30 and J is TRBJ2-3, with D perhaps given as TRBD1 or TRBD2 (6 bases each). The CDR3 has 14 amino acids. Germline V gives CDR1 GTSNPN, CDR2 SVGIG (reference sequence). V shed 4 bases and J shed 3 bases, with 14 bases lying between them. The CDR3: CAWTGAGFTDTQYF. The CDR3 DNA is TGTGCCTGGACAGGGGCGGGGTTTACAGATACGCAGTATTTT.

The DNA for the CDR3 is TGTGCCAGCAGCCAAGACCCAGTTCTCGTCTACAATGAGCAGTTCTTC. The encoded protein is CASSQDPVLVYNEQFF. This sequence joins TRBV4-2 and TRBJ2-1; D unresolved. The V end was cut by 0 bases, the J end by 3 bases, with 12 bases between. Germline V lookup: CDR1 LGHNA, CDR2 YNFKEQ. The CDR3 totals 16 residues.

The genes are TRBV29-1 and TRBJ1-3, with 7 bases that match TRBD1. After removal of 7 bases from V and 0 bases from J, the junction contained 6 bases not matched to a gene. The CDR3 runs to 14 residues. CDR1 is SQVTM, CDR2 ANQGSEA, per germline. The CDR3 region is CSAQDRVSGNTIYF. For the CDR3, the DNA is TGCAGCGCCCAAGACAGGGTCTCTGGAAACACCATATATTTT.

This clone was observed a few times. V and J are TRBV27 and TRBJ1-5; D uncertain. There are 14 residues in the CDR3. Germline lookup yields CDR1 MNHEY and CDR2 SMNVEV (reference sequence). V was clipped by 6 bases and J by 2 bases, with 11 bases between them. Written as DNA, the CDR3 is TGTGCCAGCAGGGCGGCATGGGGCAATCAGCCCCAGCATTTT. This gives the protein CASRAAWGNQPQHF.

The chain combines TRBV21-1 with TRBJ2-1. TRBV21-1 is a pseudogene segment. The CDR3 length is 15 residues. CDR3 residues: CASGGMGVPFNEQFF. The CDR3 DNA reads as TGTGCCAGCGGGGGTATGGGGGTACCGTTCAATGAGCAGTTCTTC.

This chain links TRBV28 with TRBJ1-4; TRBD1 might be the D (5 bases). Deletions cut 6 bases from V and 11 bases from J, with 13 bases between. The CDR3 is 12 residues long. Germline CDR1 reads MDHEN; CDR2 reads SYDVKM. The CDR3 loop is CASSPRVRKLFF. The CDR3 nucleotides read TGTGCCAGCAGCCCCAGGGTCCGGAAACTGTTTTTT. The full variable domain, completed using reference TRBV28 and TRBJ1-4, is DVKVTQSSRYLVKRTGEKVFLECVQDMDHENMFWYRQDPGLGLRLIYFSYDVKMKEKGDIPEGYSVSREKKERFSLILESASTNQTSMYLCASSPRVRKLFFGSGTQLSVL.

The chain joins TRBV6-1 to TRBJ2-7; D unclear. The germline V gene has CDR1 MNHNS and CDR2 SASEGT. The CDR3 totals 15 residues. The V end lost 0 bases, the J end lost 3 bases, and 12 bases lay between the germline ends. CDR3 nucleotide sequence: TGTGCCAGCAGTGAAGCGTTATGGTCTAGCTACGAGCAGTACTTC. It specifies CASSEALWSSYEQYF.

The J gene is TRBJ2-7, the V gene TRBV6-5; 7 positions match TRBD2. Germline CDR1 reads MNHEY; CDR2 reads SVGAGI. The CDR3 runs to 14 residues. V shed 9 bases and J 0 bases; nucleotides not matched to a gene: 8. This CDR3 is CASQRDPSSYEQYF. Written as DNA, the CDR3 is TGTGCCAGTCAGCGGGATCCTAGCTCCTACGAGCAGTACTTC.

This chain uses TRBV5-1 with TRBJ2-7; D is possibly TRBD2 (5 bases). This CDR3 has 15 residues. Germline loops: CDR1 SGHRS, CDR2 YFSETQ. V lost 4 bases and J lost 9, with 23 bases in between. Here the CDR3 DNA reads TGCGCCAGCAGCGACGACGGGCGCGCCAGCGCGGGGCAGTACTTC. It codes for CASSDDGRASAGQYF.

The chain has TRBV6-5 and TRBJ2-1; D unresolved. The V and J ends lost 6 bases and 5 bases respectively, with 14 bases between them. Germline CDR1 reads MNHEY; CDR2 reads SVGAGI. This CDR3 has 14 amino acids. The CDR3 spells CASRLTRSDNEQFF. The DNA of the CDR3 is TGTGCCAGCAGGCTCACCCGGTCAGACAATGAGCAGTTCTTC.

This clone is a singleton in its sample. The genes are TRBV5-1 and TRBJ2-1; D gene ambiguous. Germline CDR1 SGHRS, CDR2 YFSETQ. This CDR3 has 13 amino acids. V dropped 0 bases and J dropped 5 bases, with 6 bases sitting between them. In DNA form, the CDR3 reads TGCGCCAGCAGCTTGGTGATCAACAATGAGCAGTTCTTC. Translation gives CASSLVINNEQFF.

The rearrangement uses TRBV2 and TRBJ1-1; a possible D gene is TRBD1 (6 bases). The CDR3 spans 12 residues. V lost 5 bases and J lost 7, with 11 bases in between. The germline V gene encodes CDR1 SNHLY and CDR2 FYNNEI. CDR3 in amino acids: CASSPDRLEAFF. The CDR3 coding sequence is TGTGCCAGCAGTCCTGACAGGCTTGAAGCTTTCTTT.

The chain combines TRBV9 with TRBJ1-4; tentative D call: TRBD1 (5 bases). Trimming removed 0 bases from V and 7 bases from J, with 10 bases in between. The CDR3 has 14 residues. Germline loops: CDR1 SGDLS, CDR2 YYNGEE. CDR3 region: CASSVATGGEKLFF. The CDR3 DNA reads TGTGCCAGCAGCGTAGCTACCGGGGGTGAAAAACTGTTTTTT.

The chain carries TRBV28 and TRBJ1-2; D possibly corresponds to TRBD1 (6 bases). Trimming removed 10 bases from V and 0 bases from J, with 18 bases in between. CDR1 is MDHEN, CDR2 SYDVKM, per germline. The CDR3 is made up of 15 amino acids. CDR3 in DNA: TGTGCCACCCGACCAACAGGGCTTACTAACTATGGCTACACCTTC. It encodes CATRPTGLTNYGYTF.

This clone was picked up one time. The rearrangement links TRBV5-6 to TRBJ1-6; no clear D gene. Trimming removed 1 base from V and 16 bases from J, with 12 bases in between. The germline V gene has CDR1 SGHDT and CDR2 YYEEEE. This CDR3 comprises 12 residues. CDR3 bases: TGTGCCAGCAGCTTGATGGGTCCGGAACTCCACTTT. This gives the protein CASSLMGPELHF.

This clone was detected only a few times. The CDR3 DNA reads TGTGCCAGCAGTGAAAGGGCTACCAGCTCCTACGAGCAGTACTTC. Translated, it gives CASSERATSSYEQYF. The genes are TRBV2 and TRBJ2-7; D remains ambiguous. The germline V and J ends were trimmed by 2 bases and 0 bases, with 11 bases remaining between them. The germline V gene encodes CDR1 SNHLY and CDR2 FYNNEI. The CDR3 consists of 15 residues. Based on the CDR3 plus reference TRBV2 and TRBJ2-7, the full variable domain is EPEVTQTPSHQVTQMGQEVILRCVPISNHLYFYWYRQILGQKVEFLVSFYNNEISEKSEIFDDQFSVERPDGSNFTLKIRSTKLEDSAMYFCASSERATSSYEQYFGPGTRLTVT.

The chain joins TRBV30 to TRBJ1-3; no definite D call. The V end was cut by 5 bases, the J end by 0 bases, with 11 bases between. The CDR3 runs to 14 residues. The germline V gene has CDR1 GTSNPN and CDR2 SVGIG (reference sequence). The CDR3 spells CAWFPGSSGNTIYF. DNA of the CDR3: TGTGCCTGGTTTCCGGGCAGCTCTGGAAACACCATATATTTT.

The CDR3 DNA is TGTGCCAGCACCAAGGTCGGGGGGATGAACACTGAAGCTTTCTTT. Encoded protein: CASTKVGGMNTEAFF. The chain joins TRBV2 to TRBJ1-1; possibly TRBD1 for D (5 bases). Germline assignment: CDR1 SNHLY and CDR2 FYNNEI. Trimming stripped 7 bases from V and 0 bases from J, with 15 bases between. The CDR3 runs 15 residues.

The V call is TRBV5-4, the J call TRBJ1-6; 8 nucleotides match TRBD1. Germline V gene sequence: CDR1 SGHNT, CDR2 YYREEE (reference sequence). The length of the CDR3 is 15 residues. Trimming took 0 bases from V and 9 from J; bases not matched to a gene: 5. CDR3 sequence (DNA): TGTGCCAGCAGCTTGGTGCAGGGGGCAGGTTCACCCCTCCACTTT. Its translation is CASSLVQGAGSPLHF.

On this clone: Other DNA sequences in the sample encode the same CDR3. DNA of the CDR3: TGCGCCAGCAGCTTGGCCAGTAATGAAAAACTGTTTTTT. Translating gives CASSLASNEKLFF. The rearrangement links TRBV5-1 to TRBJ1-4; D call uncertain. Germline CDR1 reads SGHRS; CDR2 reads YFSETQ. The V end lost 0 bases, the J end lost 4 bases, and 4 bases lay between the germline ends. This CDR3 is 13 amino acids long.

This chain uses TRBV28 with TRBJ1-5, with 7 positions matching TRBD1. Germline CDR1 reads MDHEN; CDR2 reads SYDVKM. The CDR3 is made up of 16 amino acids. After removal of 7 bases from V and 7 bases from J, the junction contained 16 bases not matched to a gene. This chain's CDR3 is CASTLRTPPTGQPQHF. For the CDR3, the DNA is TGTGCCAGCACCCTTAGGACACCTCCGACAGGGCAGCCCCAGCATTTT.

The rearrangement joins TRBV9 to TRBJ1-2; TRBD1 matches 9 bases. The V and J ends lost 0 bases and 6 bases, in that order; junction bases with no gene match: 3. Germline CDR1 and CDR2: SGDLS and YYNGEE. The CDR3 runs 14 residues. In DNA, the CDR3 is TGTGCCAGCAGCGTAGGGACAGGGGTACATGGCTACACCTTC. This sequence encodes CASSVGTGVHGYTF.

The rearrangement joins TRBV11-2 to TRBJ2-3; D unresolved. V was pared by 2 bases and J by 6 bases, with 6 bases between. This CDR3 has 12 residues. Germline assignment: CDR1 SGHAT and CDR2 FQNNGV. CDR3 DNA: TGTGCCAGCAGCTTATACATGGATACGCAGTATTTT. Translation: CASSLYMDTQYF.